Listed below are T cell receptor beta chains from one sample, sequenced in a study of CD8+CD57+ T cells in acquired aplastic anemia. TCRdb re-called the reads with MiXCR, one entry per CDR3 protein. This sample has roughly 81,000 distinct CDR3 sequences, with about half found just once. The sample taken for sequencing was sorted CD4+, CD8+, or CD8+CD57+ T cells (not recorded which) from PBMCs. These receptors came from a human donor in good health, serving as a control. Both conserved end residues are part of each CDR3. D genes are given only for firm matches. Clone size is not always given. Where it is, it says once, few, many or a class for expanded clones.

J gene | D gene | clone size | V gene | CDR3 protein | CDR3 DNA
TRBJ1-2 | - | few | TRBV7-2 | CASTMNYGYTF | TGTGCCAGCACAATGAACTATGGCTACACCTTC
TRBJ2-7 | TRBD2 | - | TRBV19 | CATGTSGSYEQYF | TGTGCCACGGGGACTAGCGGATCCTACGAGCAGTACTTC
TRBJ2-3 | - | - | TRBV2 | CASKGADTQYF | TGTGCCAGCAAGGGCGCAGATACGCAGTATTTT
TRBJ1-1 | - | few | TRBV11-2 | CASSLDPGPNTEAFF | TGTGCCAGCAGCTTAGATCCCGGGCCGAACACTGAAGCTTTCTTT
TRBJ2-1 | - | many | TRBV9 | CASSHTASYNEQFF | TGTGCCAGCAGCCATACGGCCTCCTACAATGAGCAGTTCTTC
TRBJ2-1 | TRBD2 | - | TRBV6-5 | CASSYNVGRDEQFF | TGTGCCAGCAGTTATAATGTTGGGAGGGATGAGCAGTTCTTC
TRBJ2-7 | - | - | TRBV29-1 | CGVEEDSSHEQYF | TGCGGCGTTGAAGAGGACAGCTCCCACGAGCAGTACTTC
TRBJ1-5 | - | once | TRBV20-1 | CSAGMLGGSNQPQHF | TGCAGTGCTGGTATGTTGGGTGGTAGCAATCAGCCCCAGCATTTT
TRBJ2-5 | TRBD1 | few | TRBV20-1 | CSATVTGGFGETQYF | TGCAGTGCTACTGTGACAGGGGGCTTTGGAGAGACCCAGTACTTC
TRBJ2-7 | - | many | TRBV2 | CASSETPGRDEQYF | TGTGCCAGCAGTGAAACCCCAGGGCGCGACGAGCAGTACTTC
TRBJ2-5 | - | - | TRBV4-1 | CASSQDTLLWETQYF | TGCGCCAGCAGCCAAGATACCCTGTTATGGGAGACCCAGTACTTC
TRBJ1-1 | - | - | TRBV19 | CASGDRRNTEAFF | TGTGCCAGTGGTGACAGGAGGAACACTGAAGCTTTCTTT
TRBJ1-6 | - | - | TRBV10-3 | CAISESYNSPLHF | TGTGCCATCAGTGAGTCTTATAATTCACCCCTCCACTTT
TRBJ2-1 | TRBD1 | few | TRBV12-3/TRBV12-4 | CASTEGATVLNEQFF | TGTGCCAGCACCGAGGGGGCCACAGTTCTCAATGAGCAGTTCTTC
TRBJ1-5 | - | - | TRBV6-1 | CASRSPSNSNQPQHF | TGTGCCAGCAGGTCCCCTTCGAATAGCAATCAGCCCCAGCATTTT
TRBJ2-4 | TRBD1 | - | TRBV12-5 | CASGTGDGLNIQYF | TGTGCTAGTGGGACAGGGGACGGCCTAAACATTCAGTACTTC
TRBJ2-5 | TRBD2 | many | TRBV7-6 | CASSFRTSDHETQYF | TGTGCCAGCAGTTTCAGGACTAGCGATCATGAGACCCAGTACTTC
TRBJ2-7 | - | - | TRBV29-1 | CSVSGSYEQYF | TGCAGCGTATCCGGGTCCTACGAGCAGTACTTC
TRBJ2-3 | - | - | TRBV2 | CASNTARDSPSDTQYF | TGTGCCAGCAACACAGCGCGGGACAGCCCCTCAGATACGCAGTATTTT
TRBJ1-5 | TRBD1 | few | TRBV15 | CATSRADRGGNQPQHF | TGTGCCACCAGCAGAGCGGACAGGGGAGGCAATCAGCCCCAGCATTTT
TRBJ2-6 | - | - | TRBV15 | CATSRGSSGANVLTF | TGTGCCACCAGCAGAGGAAGCTCTGGGGCCAACGTCCTGACTTTC
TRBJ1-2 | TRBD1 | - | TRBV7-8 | CASSRGGGQNYGYTF | TGTGCCAGCAGCCGAGGGGGGGGACAGAACTATGGCTACACCTTC
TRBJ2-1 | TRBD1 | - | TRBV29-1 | CSVLDTGAIYNERFF | TGCAGCGTCCTCGACACAGGGGCTATTTACAATGAGCGGTTCTTC
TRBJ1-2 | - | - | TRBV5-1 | CASSNTGSSGYGYTF | TGCGCCAGCAGCAACACAGGGTCTTCTGGCTATGGCTACACCTTC
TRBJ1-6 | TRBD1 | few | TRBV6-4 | CASSDSSGGEGSPLHF | TGTGCCAGCAGTGACTCGTCAGGGGGCGAGGGTTCACCCCTCCACTTT
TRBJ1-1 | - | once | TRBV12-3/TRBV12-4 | CASSPTGAMSTEAFF | TGTGCCAGCAGCCCGACCGGGGCGATGAGCACTGAAGCTTTCTTT
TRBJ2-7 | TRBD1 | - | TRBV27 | CASGDRGFLEQYF | TGTGCCAGCGGGGACAGGGGGTTCCTCGAGCAGTACTTC
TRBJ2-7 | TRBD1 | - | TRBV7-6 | CASSLMTGQGFYEQYF | TGTGCCAGCAGTCTAATGACGGGACAGGGGTTCTACGAGCAGTACTTC
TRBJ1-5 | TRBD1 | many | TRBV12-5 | CASALGTGNQPQHF | TGTGCTAGTGCCCTGGGGACAGGCAATCAGCCCCAGCATTTT
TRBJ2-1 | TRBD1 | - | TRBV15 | CATSIGGQIANEQFF | TGTGCCACCAGCATAGGGGGACAGATAGCCAATGAGCAGTTCTTC
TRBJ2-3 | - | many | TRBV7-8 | CASTYRTDTQYF | TGTGCCAGCACCTACCGCACAGATACGCAGTATTTT
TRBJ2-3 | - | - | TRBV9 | CASSVEGLSTDTQYF | TGTGCCAGCAGCGTAGAAGGATTAAGCACAGATACGCAGTATTTT
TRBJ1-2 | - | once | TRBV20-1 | CSAIEGGWDGYTF | TGCAGTGCTATCGAGGGGGGCTGGGATGGCTACACCTTC
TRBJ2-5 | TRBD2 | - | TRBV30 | CAWSVQAGGAWETQYF | TGTGCCTGGAGTGTACAGGCCGGGGGGGCCTGGGAGACCCAGTACTTC
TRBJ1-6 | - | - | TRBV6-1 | CASRGENSPLHF | TGTGCCAGCAGAGGGGAGAATTCACCCCTCCACTTT
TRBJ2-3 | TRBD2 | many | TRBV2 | CASSEELAGVDTQYF | TGTGCCAGCAGTGAAGAGCTAGCGGGGGTAGATACGCAGTATTTT
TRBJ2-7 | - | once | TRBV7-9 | CASSLDVYEQYF | TGTGCCAGCAGCTTAGATGTGTACGAGCAGTACTTC